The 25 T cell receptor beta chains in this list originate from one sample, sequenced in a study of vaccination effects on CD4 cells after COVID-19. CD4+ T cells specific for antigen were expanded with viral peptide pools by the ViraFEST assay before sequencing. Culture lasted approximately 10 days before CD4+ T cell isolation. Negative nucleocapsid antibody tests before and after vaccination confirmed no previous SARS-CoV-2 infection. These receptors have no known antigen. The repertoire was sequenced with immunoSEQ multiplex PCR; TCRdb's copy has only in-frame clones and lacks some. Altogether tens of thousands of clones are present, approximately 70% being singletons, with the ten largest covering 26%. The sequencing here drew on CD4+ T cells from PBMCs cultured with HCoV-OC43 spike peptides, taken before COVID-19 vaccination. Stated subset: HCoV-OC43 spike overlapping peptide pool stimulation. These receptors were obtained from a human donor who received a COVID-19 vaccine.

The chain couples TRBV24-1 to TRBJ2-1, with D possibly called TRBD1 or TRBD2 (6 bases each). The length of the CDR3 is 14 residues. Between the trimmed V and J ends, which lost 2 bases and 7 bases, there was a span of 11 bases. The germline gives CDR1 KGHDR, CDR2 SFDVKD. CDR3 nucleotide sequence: TGTGCCACCAGTGATTGGCAAGGGGGGAATGAGCAGTTCTTC. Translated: CATSDWQGGNEQFF.

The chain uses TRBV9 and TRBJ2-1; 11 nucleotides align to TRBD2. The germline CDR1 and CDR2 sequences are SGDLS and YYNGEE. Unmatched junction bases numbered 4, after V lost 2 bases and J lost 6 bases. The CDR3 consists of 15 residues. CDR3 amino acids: CASSVDGTSGNEQFF. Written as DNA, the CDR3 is TGTGCCAGCAGCGTTGACGGGACTAGCGGCAATGAGCAGTTCTTC.

The CDR3 loop is CASSYDPGGTEAFF. In DNA form, the CDR3 reads TGTGCCAGCAGCTATGATCCAGGGGGAACTGAAGCTTTCTTT. The gene calls are TRBV6-5 and TRBJ1-1, with TRBD1 matching over 7 bases. V lost 6 bases, J lost 5 bases, and 9 bases stayed unmatched. This CDR3 is 14 amino acids long. The germline gives CDR1 MNHEY, CDR2 SVGAGI.

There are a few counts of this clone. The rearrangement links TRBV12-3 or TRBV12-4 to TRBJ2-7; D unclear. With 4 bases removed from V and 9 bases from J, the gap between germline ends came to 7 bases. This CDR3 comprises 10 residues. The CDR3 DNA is TGTGCCAGCAGTTCGACAAGGCAGTACTTC. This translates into CASSSTRQYF.

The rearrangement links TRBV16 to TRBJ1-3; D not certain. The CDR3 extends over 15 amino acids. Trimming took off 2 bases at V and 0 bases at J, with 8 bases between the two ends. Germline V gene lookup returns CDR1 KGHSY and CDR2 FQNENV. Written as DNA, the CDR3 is TGTGCCAGCAGCCAAGGAATGAGCTCTGGAAACACCATATATTTT. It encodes CASSQGMSSGNTIYF.

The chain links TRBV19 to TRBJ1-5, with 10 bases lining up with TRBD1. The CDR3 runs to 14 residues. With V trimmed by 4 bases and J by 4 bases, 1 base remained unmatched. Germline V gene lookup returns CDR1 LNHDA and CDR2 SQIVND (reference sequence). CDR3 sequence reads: CASSRTGGNQPQHF. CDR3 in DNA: TGTGCCAGTAGTAGGACAGGGGGAAATCAGCCCCAGCATTTT.

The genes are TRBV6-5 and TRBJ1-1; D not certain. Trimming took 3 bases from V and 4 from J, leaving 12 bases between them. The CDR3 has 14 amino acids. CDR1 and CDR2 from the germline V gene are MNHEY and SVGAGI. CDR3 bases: TGTGCCAGCAGTTATAAAAACGTATTCACTGAAGCTTTCTTT. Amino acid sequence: CASSYKNVFTEAFF.

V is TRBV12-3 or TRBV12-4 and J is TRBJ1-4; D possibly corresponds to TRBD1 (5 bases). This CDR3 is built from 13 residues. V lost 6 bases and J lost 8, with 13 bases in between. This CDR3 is CASRLTGGEKLFF. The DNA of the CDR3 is TGTGCCAGCAGGTTAACAGGAGGCGAAAAACTGTTTTTT.

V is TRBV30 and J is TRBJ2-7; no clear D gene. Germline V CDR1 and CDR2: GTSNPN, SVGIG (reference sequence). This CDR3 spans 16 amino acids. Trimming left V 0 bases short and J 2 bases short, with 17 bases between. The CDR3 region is CAWSVPRPAAPYEQYF. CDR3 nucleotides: TGTGCCTGGAGTGTACCCCGGCCGGCAGCTCCCTACGAGCAGTACTTC. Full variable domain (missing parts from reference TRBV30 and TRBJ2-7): SQTIHQWPATLVQPVGSPLSLECTVEGTSNPNLYWYRQAAGRGLQLLFYSVGIGQISSEVPQNLSASRPQDRQFILSSKKLLLSDSGFYLCAWSVPRPAAPYEQYFGPGTRLTVT.

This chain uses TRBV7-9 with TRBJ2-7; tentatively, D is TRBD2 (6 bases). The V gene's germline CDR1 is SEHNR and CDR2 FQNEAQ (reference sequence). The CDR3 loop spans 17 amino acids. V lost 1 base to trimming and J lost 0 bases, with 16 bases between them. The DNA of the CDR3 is TGTGCCAGCAGCTTAGGATGGGGTAGCGGAAGCTCCTACGAGCAGTACTTC. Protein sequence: CASSLGWGSGSSYEQYF.

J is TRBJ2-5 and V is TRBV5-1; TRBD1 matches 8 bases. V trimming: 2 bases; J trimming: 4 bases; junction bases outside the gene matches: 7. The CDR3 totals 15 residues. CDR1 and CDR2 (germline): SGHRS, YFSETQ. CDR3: CASSLQGGEGETQYF. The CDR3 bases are TGCGCCAGCAGCTTACAGGGGGGAGAGGGAGAGACCCAGTACTTC.

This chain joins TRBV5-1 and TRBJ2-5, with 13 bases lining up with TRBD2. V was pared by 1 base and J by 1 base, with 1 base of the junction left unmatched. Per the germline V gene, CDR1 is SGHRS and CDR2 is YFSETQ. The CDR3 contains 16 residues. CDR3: CASSLTSGRAQETQYF. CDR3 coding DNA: TGCGCCAGCAGCTTGACTAGCGGGAGGGCCCAAGAGACCCAGTACTTC.

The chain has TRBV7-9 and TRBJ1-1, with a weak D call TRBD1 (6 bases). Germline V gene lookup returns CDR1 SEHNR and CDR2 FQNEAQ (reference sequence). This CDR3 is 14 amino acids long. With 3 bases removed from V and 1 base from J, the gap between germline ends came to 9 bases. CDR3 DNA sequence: TGTGCCAGCAGCTTGACAGGCGAGAACACTGAAGCTTTCTTT. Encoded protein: CASSLTGENTEAFF.

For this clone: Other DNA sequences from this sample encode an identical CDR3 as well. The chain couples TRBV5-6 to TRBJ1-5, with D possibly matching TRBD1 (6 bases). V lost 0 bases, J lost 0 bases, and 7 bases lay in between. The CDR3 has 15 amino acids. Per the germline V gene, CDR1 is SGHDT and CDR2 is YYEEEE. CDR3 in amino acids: CASSLGGGSNQPQHF. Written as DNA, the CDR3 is TGTGCCAGCAGCTTGGGAGGGGGTAGCAATCAGCCCCAGCATTTT.

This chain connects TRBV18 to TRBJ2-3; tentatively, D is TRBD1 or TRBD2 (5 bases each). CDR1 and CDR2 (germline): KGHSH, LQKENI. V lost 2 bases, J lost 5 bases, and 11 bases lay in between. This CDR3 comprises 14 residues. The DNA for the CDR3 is TGTGCCAGCTCACCAAGGGACCAAGGAGATACGCAGTATTTT. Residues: CASSPRDQGDTQYF.

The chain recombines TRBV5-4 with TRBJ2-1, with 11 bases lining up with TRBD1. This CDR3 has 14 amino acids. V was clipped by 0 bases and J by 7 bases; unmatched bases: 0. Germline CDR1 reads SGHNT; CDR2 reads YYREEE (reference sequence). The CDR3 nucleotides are TGTGCCAGCAGCTTGGGGGACAGGGGGAATGAGCAGTTCTTC. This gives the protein CASSLGDRGNEQFF.

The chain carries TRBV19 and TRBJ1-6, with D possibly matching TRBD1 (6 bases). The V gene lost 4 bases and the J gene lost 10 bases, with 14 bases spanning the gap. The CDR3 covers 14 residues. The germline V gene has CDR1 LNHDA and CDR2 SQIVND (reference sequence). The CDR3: CASSSRGLNSPLHF. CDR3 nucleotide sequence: TGTGCCAGTAGTAGCAGGGGTTTAAACTCACCCCTCCACTTT.

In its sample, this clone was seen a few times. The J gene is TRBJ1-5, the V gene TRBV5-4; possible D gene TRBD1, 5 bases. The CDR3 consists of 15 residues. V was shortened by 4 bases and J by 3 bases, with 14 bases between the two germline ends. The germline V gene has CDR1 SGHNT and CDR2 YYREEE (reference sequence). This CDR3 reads CASSHSPGPNQPQHF. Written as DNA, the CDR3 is TGTGCCAGCAGCCATTCACCGGGGCCCAATCAGCCCCAGCATTTT.

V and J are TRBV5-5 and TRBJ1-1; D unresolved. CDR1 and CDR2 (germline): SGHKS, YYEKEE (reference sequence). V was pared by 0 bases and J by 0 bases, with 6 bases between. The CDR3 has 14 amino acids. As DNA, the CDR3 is TGTGCCAGCAGCTTGGGAGGAGTGAACACTGAAGCTTTCTTT. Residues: CASSLGGVNTEAFF. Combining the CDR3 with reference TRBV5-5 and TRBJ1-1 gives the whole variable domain DAGVTQSPTHLIKTRGQQVTLRCSPISGHKSVSWYQQVLGQGPQFIFQYYEKEERGRGNFPDRFSARQFPNYSSELNVNALLLGDSALYLCASSLGGVNTEAFFGQGTRLTVV.

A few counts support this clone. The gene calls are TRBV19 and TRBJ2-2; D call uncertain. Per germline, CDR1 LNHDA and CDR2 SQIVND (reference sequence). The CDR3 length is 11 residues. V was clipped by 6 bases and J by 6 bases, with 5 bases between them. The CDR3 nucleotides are TGTGCCAGTAGGGTCGCCGGGGAGCTGTTTTTT. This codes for CASRVAGELFF. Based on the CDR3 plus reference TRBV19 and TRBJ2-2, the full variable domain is DGGITQSPKYLFRKEGQNVTLSCEQNLNHDAMYWYRQDPGQGLRLIYYSQIVNDFQKGDIAEGYSVSREKKESFPLTVTSAQKNPTAFYLCASRVAGELFFGEGSRLTVL.

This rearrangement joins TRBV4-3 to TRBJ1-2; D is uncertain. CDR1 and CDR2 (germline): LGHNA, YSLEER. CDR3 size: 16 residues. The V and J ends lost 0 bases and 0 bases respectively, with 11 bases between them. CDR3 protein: CASSQDPSSTNYGYTF. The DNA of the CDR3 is TGCGCCAGCAGCCAAGATCCCAGTTCCACTAACTATGGCTACACCTTC.

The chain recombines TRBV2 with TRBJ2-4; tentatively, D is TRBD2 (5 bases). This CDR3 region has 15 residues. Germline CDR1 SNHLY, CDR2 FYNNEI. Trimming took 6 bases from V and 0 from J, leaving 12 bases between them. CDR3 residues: CASRMLRGAKNIQYF. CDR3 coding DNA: TGTGCCAGCAGGATGTTACGGGGAGCCAAAAACATTCAGTACTTC.

The CDR3 loop is CASSQKGGPSYEQYF. The DNA of the CDR3 is TGCGCCAGCAGCCAAAAAGGGGGCCCATCCTACGAGCAGTACTTC. The chain joins TRBV4-3 to TRBJ2-7; 7 bases fit TRBD1. Germline CDR1 and CDR2: LGHNA and YSLEER. V gave up 2 bases and J gave up 1 base; unmatched junction bases: 5. The CDR3 is 15 amino acids.

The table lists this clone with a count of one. The CDR3 bases are TGTGCCAGCAGTCCCAGACTAGCTGAGCAGTTCTTC. Its translation: CASSPRLAEQFF. V usage is TRBV12-3 or TRBV12-4 and J usage is TRBJ2-1, with 7 bases identical to TRBD2. There are 12 residues in the CDR3. V was clipped by 5 bases and J by 9 bases; unmatched bases: 4.

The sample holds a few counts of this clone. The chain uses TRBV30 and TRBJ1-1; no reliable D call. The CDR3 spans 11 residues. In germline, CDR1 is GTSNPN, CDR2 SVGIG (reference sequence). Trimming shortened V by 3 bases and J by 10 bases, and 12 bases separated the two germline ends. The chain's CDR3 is CAWRIGGLAFF. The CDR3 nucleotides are TGTGCCTGGAGGATCGGAGGTCTAGCTTTCTTT.